This T cell receptor (beta chain) was documented in a study of blood T cell repertoires in COVID-19. V was trimmed by 3 bases and J by 2 bases, leaving 14 bases between them. Germline V gene data show CDR1 as SGHDT and CDR2 as YYEEEE. The CDR3 loop spans 15 amino acids. Generated by immunoSEQ multiplex PCR, the TCRdb table keeps only in-frame clones and is missing some. The profile shows tens of thousands of clones, around 88% of them singletons. The clonotype comes from a woman aged 70-85 years with active COVID-19. What was sequenced was peripheral blood. J is TRBJ2-5 and V is TRBV5-6; maybe TRBD2 (7 bases). The CDR3 DNA reads as TGTGCCAGCAGCTGGGGGGGGCGGGGTCAAGAGACCCAGTACTTC. Translating it yields CASSWGGRGQETQYF.